These T cell receptor beta chains were read from a single sample in a study of CD8 T cells in ankylosing spondylitis. TCRdb fed the 5' RACE reads into MiXCR, producing one record per CDR3 protein. Seen here are fewer than 550,000 distinct CDR3 sequences, approximately 5.3% observed once, and the top ten hold under 4.5%. The sequenced material came from blood, either unsorted or a sorted T cell fraction (not recorded which). The receptors were sampled from a male donor with ankylosing spondylitis. Each CDR3 is given with its conserved first and last residue. A D gene is named only where the DNA matches it firmly. Size tells how often a clone was seen, or its class if it is expanded.

>TRBJ2-5|few|.|TRBV5-1
TGCGCCAGCAGCTCACAGACAGGCGGAGAGACCCAGTACTTC
CASSSQTGGETQYF
>TRBJ1-6|many|.|TRBV12-3/TRBV12-4
TGTGCCAGCAGTTTAACAAGGGATTCACCCCTCCACTTT
CASSLTRDSPLHF
>TRBJ1-1|many|.|TRBV20-1
TGCAGTGCCAGTCCTTACAACACTGAAGCTTTCTTT
CSASPYNTEAFF
>TRBJ2-7|many|TRBD2|TRBV5-1
TGCGCCAGCAGCAGAAAGACTAGCGGCACCAACGAGCAGTACTTC
CASSRKTSGTNEQYF
>TRBJ1-6|many|TRBD1|TRBV6-1
TGTGCCAGCAGAGGACAGGGCGGCCATAATTCACCCCTCCACTTT
CASRGQGGHNSPLHF
>TRBJ2-7|many|.|TRBV7-9
TGTGCCAGCACCGTCACCGAGACGGCCTACGAGCAGTACTTC
CASTVTETAYEQYF
>TRBJ2-7|many|.|TRBV15
TGTGCCACCAGCAGAGATCCCAAAGCCTACGAGCAGTACTTC
CATSRDPKAYEQYF
>TRBJ2-2|many|.|TRBV5-1
TGCGCCAGCAGACAGGGACTCAACACCGGGGAGCTGTTTTTT
CASRQGLNTGELFF
>TRBJ2-3|many|TRBD2|TRBV5-1
TGCGCCAGCAGCCCAGCGGGAGGCCCAGATACGCAGTATTTT
CASSPAGGPDTQYF
>TRBJ2-7|many|.|TRBV20-1
TGCAGTGCTAGGGAGGGGGTGCTCTCCTACGAGCAGTACTTC
CSAREGVLSYEQYF
>TRBJ1-2|many|TRBD1|TRBV5-1
TGCGCCAGCAGCTTGGGGACAGGGGCGATCGGCTACACCTTC
CASSLGTGAIGYTF
>TRBJ2-1|many|TRBD2|TRBV20-1
TGCAGTGCTAGAAGCGGGAGTAACTACAATGAGCAGTTCTTC
CSARSGSNYNEQFF
>TRBJ1-5|many|.|TRBV7-8
TGTGCCAGCAGCGCCAGGGAGGGTAGCAATCAGCCCCAGCATTTT
CASSAREGSNQPQHF
>TRBJ1-6|many|TRBD1|TRBV6-1
TGTGCCAGCAGACAGGGGAATAATTCACCCCTCCACTTT
CASRQGNNSPLHF
>TRBJ2-7|many|TRBD1|TRBV20-1
TGCAGTGCTAGAGATCCCCGTCGCGGACAGGACTACGAGCAGTACTTC
CSARDPRRGQDYEQYF
>TRBJ1-1|many|.|TRBV10-3
TGTGCCATCAGGGAATACACTGAAGCTTTCTTT
CAIREYTEAFF
>TRBJ2-1|many|TRBD2|TRBV27
TGTGCCAGCAGTCCTAGCGGGACGAACTCCTACAATGAGCAGTTCTTC
CASSPSGTNSYNEQFF
>TRBJ2-3|many|.|TRBV7-6
TGTGCCAGCAGCCCCCGGCGAGGCAGCGGGACAGATACGCAGTATTTT
CASSPRRGSGTDTQYF
>TRBJ2-2|many|TRBD2|TRBV7-9
TGTGCCAGCAGATCGACTAGCGGCCGCACCGGGGAGCTGTTTTTT
CASRSTSGRTGELFF
>TRBJ2-7|many|TRBD2|TRBV6-1
TGTGCCACGCAACGGCGGCGGGTACTAGCGGGGGATTTTTACGAGCAGTACTTC
CATQRRRVLAGDFYEQYF
>TRBJ2-7|many|.|TRBV4-1
TGCGCCAGCAGCCAAGATAAGGTCCAGGCACCGGGGATTATAGGCTACGAGCAGTACTTC
CASSQDKVQAPGIIGYEQYF
>TRBJ1-2|many|.|TRBV7-8
TGTGCCAGCAGCTTAGAGGCCAGGGGATTCTATGGCTACACCTTC
CASSLEARGFYGYTF
>TRBJ1-4|many|.|TRBV12-3/TRBV12-4
TGTGCCAGCAGTCCCAGGACATACGAAAAACTGTTTTTT
CASSPRTYEKLFF
>TRBJ2-2|many|.|TRBV29-1
TGCAGCGTTGCTACCTGGGGCTCAGAACTCTTCACCGGGGAGCTGTTTTTT
CSVATWGSELFTGELFF
>TRBJ1-1|many|TRBD1|TRBV29-1
TGCAGCGTTAGCCCCGGGACAGTGAACACTGAAGCTTTCTTT
CSVSPGTVNTEAFF
>TRBJ2-1|many|.|TRBV6-6
TGTGCCAGCAGCCATCTCCCCTACGATGAGCAGTTCTTC
CASSHLPYDEQFF